This T cell receptor beta chain is drawn from a study of T cell responses to AZD1222 COVID-19 vaccine. Trimming cost V 1 base and J 8 bases, with 9 bases left between them. CDR1 SGHTA and CDR2 FQGNSA come from the germline V gene. The length of the CDR3 is 13 residues. The data were produced by immunoSEQ multiplex PCR, yet TCRdb's version contains in-frame clones alone and is incomplete. Of about 86,000 clones in the sample, 70% to 85% were seen once. Specimen: peripheral blood, collected on day 0 of AZD1222 vaccination. This clonotype was obtained from an adult in good health. This chain uses TRBV7-2 with TRBJ2-1; maybe TRBD2 (6 bases). In DNA, the CDR3 is TGTGCCAGCAGCTTAGTGCTAGCGTATGAGCAGTTCTTC. It encodes CASSLVLAYEQFF.